Listed below are T cell receptor beta chains from one sample, sequenced in a study of blood T cell repertoires in COVID-19. The method was immunoSEQ multiplex PCR; TCRdb's version includes in-frame clones alone and lacks a portion of them. There are about 120,000 clones in the sample; less than 85% occur only once, and over 2% lies in the top ten. The specimen sequenced was peripheral blood. These TCRs come from a man between 25 and 39 years old with acute or convalescent COVID-19. Each CDR3 is given with its conserved first and last residue. The D gene is left open where the match is weak. Size is stated for part of the rows, as once, few or many counts, or as a class when the clone is expanded.

v_gene,d_gene,abundance,j_gene,CDR3nt,CDR3aa
TRBV12-3/TRBV12-4,TRBD1,-,TRBJ1-5,TGTGCCAGCAGTTTAGGGGACAGGGGGCCCCAGCATTTT,CASSLGDRGPQHF
TRBV4-1,-,-,TRBJ1-2,TGCGCCAGCAGCCAAGACAGGGGTCTATATGGCTACACCTTC,CASSQDRGLYGYTF
TRBV15,-,-,TRBJ2-2,TGTGCCACCAGCAGAGTCGACATTACGGGGTATCCCACCGGGGAGCTGTTTTTT,CATSRVDITGYPTGELFF
TRBV6-4,-,-,TRBJ2-2,TGTGCCACCCAGGACCAAGAGGGCACCGGGGAGCTGTTTTTT,CATQDQEGTGELFF
TRBV6-5,TRBD1,once,TRBJ1-6,TGTGCCAGCAGTCTCGGACAGGGTATTGCACCCCTCCACTTT,CASSLGQGIAPLHF
TRBV7-3,-,-,TRBJ2-7,TGTGCCAGCAGCCCCTCGGGACTGGTCTACGAGCAGTACTTC,CASSPSGLVYEQYF
TRBV30,-,-,TRBJ1-2,TGTGCCTGGAGCGTGACCCCGACAGATGGCTACACCTTC,CAWSVTPTDGYTF
TRBV2,-,-,TRBJ2-3,TGTGCCAGCAGTGATGCGGGGGCGGGGCGCACAGATACGCAGTATTTT,CASSDAGAGRTDTQYF
TRBV4-2,TRBD2,-,TRBJ2-1,TGTGCCAGCAGCGATAGACTAGCGGGAGGAAGTGATGAGCAGTTCTTC,CASSDRLAGGSDEQFF
TRBV5-1,-,-,TRBJ2-1,TGCGCCAGCAGCTTGAAGCAAGGCGGGGATAATTACAATGAGCAGTTCTTC,CASSLKQGGDNYNEQFF
TRBV12-3/TRBV12-4,TRBD1,-,TRBJ2-1,TGTGCCAGCAGGGGGACAGGGGGCAATGAGCAGTTCTTC,CASRGTGGNEQFF
TRBV5-1,TRBD1,few,TRBJ2-2,TGCGCCAGCAGCTTCGGGACAGGAGGAACCGGGGAGCTGTTTTTT,CASSFGTGGTGELFF
TRBV2,-,-,TRBJ1-2,TGTGCCAGCGATAGGGAGGGCTATGGCTACACCTTC,CASDREGYGYTF
TRBV5-1,TRBD1,-,TRBJ1-6,TGCGCCAGCAGCCAATACAGGGGGCCTAGCGATAATTCACCCCTCCACTTT,CASSQYRGPSDNSPLHF
TRBV20-1,-,-,TRBJ1-4,TGCAGTGCTAGTAAGGGTCAGGGTAATGAAAAACTGTTTTTT,CSASKGQGNEKLFF
TRBV7-9,-,-,TRBJ1-4,TGTGCCAGCAGCTTAGTTGCAGGGGTGGCAGAAAAACTGTTTTTT,CASSLVAGVAEKLFF
TRBV5-6,-,-,TRBJ2-1,TGTGCCAGCAGCTTACAGGACAATGAGCAGTTCTTC,CASSLQDNEQFF
TRBV18,-,-,TRBJ2-3,TGTGCCAGCTCCGAAGTGTACTCGGCTAGCGTAACAGATACGCAGTATTTT,CASSEVYSASVTDTQYF
TRBV18,TRBD2,-,TRBJ2-5,TGTGCCAGCTCACCACCGACTAGCGGGAGCAGGGAGACCCAGTACTTC,CASSPPTSGSRETQYF
TRBV7-9,TRBD2,-,TRBJ2-5,TGTGCCAGCAGCTCGGGACTAGCTGGGGAGACCCAGTACTTC,CASSSGLAGETQYF
TRBV3-1/TRBV3-2,-,-,TRBJ1-1,TGTGCCAGCAGCCAAGTTGAGTTTACGGAAGCTTTCTTT,CASSQVEFTEAFF
TRBV30,-,few,TRBJ1-5,TGTGCCTGGAGTGTACGGGGTAATCAGCCCCAGCATTTT,CAWSVRGNQPQHF
TRBV7-8,TRBD2,once,TRBJ2-6,TGTGCCAGCAGCGACTTCATCCGGGAGGGGTTCTCTGGGGCCAACGTCCTGACTTTC,CASSDFIREGFSGANVLTF
TRBV30,TRBD1,-,TRBJ1-4,TGTGCCTGGAGCGACGACAGGGGCGGTGAAAAACTGTTTTTT,CAWSDDRGGEKLFF
TRBV12-5,-,-,TRBJ2-2,TGTGCTAGTGGTCCGCCTTTCGGGAGCGGCACCGGGGAGCTGTTTTTT,CASGPPFGSGTGELFF
TRBV6-5,TRBD1,-,TRBJ1-2,TGTGCCAGCAGACGGACAGGGGGCGAAGGCTACACCTTC,CASRRTGGEGYTF
TRBV6-5,-,-,TRBJ1-2,TGTGCCAGCGTAACCAGGGGAAGGTTAGATGGCTACACCTTC,CASVTRGRLDGYTF
TRBV7-9,-,-,TRBJ1-2,TGTGCCAGCAGCCCTGCTAGGAGAATTAACTATGGCTACACCTTC,CASSPARRINYGYTF
TRBV11-1,-,-,TRBJ1-6,TGTGCCAGCAGCCTAAACAGGAACTATAATTCACCCCTCCACTTT,CASSLNRNYNSPLHF
TRBV12-3/TRBV12-4,TRBD1,-,TRBJ1-1,TGTGCCAGCAAACCCCAGGGGGCTGAAGCTTTCTTT,CASKPQGAEAFF
TRBV27,-,-,TRBJ2-4,TGTGCCAACGCAGGGCCAGGGGCCAAAAACATTCAGTACTTC,CANAGPGAKNIQYF
TRBV11-2,TRBD1,-,TRBJ1-5,TGTGCCAGCAGCTTAACAGGGGATAGCAATCAGCCCCAGCATTTT,CASSLTGDSNQPQHF
TRBV7-3,-,-,TRBJ2-3,TGTGCCAGCAGCTTACGGGGGAGCACAGATACGCAGTATTTT,CASSLRGSTDTQYF
TRBV19,-,once,TRBJ2-2,TGTGCCAGTAGTATAACAGGGCCCACCGGGGAGCTGTTTTTT,CASSITGPTGELFF
TRBV12-3/TRBV12-4,-,-,TRBJ2-1,TGTGCCAGCAGTTTACGAGGGTTCAATGAGCAGTTCTTC,CASSLRGFNEQFF
TRBV18,-,-,TRBJ1-1,TGTGCCAGCTCGACGACATCATTCACAGCTTTCTTT,CASSTTSFTAFF
TRBV11-2,TRBD1,-,TRBJ2-5,TGTGCCAGCAGCTTAGGTGGGACAGGGGAGGGAGAGACCCAGTACTTC,CASSLGGTGEGETQYF
TRBV7-2,TRBD2,-,TRBJ2-1,TGTGCCAGCAGCCTCGGGGGGAATACCTACAATGAGCAGTTCTTC,CASSLGGNTYNEQFF
TRBV7-8,-,-,TRBJ2-7,TGTGCCAGCAGCATCTCCCCGGGGGCCTACGAGCAGTACTTC,CASSISPGAYEQYF
TRBV2,TRBD2,-,TRBJ2-5,TGTGCCAGCAGTGATACGGGACTAGCGGGAGAGACCCAGTACTTC,CASSDTGLAGETQYF
TRBV4-1,-,-,TRBJ1-2,TGCGCCAGCAGCCAAGATCGAGGAGGGTTTCTTGGCTACACCTTC,CASSQDRGGFLGYTF
TRBV5-8,-,-,TRBJ1-1,TGTGCCAGCAGCTTGTTACAGACCAACACTGAAGCTTTCTTT,CASSLLQTNTEAFF
TRBV9,TRBD2,-,TRBJ2-7,TGTGCCAGCAGCGTAGGGCTACTAGCGGGGGGCTACGAGCAGTACTTC,CASSVGLLAGGYEQYF
TRBV7-9,-,-,TRBJ2-1,TGTGCCAGCAGCTTAGCCCTAGCATCTGGCAATGAGCAGTTCTTC,CASSLALASGNEQFF
TRBV5-6,TRBD1,-,TRBJ1-6,TGTGCCAGCAGCCAGACAGGGCATATAGGAAATTCACCCCTCCACTTT,CASSQTGHIGNSPLHF
TRBV7-2,TRBD2,few,TRBJ2-4,TGTGCCAGCAGCTTCGAGTCTAGCGGGAGGAAGGTCAAAAACATTCAGTACTTC,CASSFESSGRKVKNIQYF
TRBV6-5,TRBD2,-,TRBJ2-1,TGTGCCAGCACTCCCGGGGGGGACTCCTACAATGAGCAGTTCTTC,CASTPGGDSYNEQFF
TRBV7-3,TRBD1,-,TRBJ2-3,TGTGCCAGCAGCTGGGGGACAGGGGGTGCAGATACGCAGTATTTT,CASSWGTGGADTQYF
TRBV9,-,few,TRBJ1-1,TGTGCCAGCAGCACGAGACAGGACATGAACACTGAAGCTTTCTTT,CASSTRQDMNTEAFF
TRBV27,TRBD1,once,TRBJ1-1,TGTGCCAGCACCGACAGGGGTGAAGCTTTCTTT,CASTDRGEAFF
TRBV4-3,TRBD1,-,TRBJ1-6,TGCGCCAGCAGCCAAGATCGGGGACAGGGGAATTCACCCCTCCACTTT,CASSQDRGQGNSPLHF
TRBV10-3,-,-,TRBJ2-2,TGTGCCGCCAAGGGAGCAGGGGGGACTTCGAACACCGGGGAGCTGTTTTTT,CAAKGAGGTSNTGELFF